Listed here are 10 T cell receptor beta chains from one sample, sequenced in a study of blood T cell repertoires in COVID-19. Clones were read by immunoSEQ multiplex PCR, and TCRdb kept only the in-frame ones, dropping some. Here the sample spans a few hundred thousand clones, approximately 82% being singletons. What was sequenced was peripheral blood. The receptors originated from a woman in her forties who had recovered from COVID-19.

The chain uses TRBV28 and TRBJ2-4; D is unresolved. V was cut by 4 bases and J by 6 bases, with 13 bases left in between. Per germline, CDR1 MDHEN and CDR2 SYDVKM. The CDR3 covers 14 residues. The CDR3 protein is CASSSPPLLNIQYF. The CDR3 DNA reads TGTGCCAGCAGTTCCCCCCCCCTCTTAAACATTCAGTACTTC.

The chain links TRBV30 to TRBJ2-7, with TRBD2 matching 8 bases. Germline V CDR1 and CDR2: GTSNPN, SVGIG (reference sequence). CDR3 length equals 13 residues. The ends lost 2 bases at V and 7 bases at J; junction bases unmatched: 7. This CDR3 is CAWSPTSAGEQYF. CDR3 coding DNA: TGTGCCTGGAGTCCGACTAGCGCGGGGGAGCAGTACTTC.

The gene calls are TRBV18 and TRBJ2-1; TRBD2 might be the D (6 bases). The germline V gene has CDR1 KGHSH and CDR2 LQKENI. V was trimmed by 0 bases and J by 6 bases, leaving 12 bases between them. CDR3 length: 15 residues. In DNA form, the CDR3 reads TGTGCCAGCTCACCACCGTCGGGGGTAGGCAATGAGCAGTTCTTC. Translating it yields CASSPPSGVGNEQFF.

The CDR3 here is CASSDPPGGSSGNTIYF. The CDR3 DNA follows: TGTGCCAGCAGTGACCCGCCGGGCGGGAGCTCTGGAAACACCATATATTTT. This chain joins TRBV6-1 and TRBJ1-3; D uncertain. CDR3 length equals 17 residues. Germline CDR1 and CDR2: MNHNS and SASEGT. Deletions cut 3 bases from V and 0 bases from J, with 15 bases between.

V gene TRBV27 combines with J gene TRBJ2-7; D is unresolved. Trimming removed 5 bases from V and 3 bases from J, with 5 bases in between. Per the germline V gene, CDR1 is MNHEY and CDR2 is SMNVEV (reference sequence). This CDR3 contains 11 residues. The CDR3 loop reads CASSTGYEQYF. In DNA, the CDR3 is TGTGCCAGCAGTACGGGCTACGAGCAGTACTTC.

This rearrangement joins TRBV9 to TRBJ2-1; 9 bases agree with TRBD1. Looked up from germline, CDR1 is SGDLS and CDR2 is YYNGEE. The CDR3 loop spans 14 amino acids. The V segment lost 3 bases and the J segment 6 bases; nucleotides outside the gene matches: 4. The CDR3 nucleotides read TGTGCCAGCAGCGGTGGACAGGGGCGCAATGAGCAGTTCTTC. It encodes CASSGGQGRNEQFF. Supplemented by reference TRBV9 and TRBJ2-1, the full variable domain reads DSGVTQTPKHLITATGQRVTLRCSPRSGDLSVYWYQQSLDQGLQFLIQYYNGEERAKGNILERFSAQQFPDLHSELNLSSLELGDSALYFCASSGGQGRNEQFFGPGTRLTVL.

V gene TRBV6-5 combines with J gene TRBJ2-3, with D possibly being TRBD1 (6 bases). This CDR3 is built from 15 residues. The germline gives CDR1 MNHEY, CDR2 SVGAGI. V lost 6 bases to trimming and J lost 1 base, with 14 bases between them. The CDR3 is CASRAETGGTDTQYF. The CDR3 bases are TGTGCCAGCAGAGCGGAGACAGGAGGCACAGATACGCAGTATTTT.

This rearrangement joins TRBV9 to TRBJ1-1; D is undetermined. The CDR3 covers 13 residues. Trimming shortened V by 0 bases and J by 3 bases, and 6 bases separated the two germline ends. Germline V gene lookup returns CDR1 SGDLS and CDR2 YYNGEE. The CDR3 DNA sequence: TGTGCCAGCAGCGTAGGTCCGGACACTGAAGCTTTCTTT. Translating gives CASSVGPDTEAFF.

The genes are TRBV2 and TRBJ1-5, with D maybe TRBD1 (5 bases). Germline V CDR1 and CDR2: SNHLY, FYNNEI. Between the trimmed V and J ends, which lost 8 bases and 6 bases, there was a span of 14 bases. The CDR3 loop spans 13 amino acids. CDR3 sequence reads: CASGGQGIQPQHF. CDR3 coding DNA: TGTGCCAGCGGTGGGCAGGGCATTCAGCCCCAGCATTTT.

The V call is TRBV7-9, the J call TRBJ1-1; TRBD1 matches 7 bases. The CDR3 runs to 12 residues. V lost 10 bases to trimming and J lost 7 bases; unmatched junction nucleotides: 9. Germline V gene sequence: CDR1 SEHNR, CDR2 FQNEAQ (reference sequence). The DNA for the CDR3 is TGTGCCACCGCAGACAGGGTCCTTGAAGCTTTCTTT. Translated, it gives CATADRVLEAFF.